This TCR beta chain was profiled in a study of cytomegalovirus exposure and HLA in healthy donors. This clone showed up just once. The PCR used 60 Vbeta and 13 Jbeta primers. Clones were read by immunoSEQ multiplex PCR, and TCRdb kept only the in-frame ones, dropping some. The sample holds under 140,000 clones; about 80% are singletons and the top ten take about 3.2%. This CDR3 is 15 amino acids long. Looked up from germline, CDR1 is SGHTA and CDR2 is FQGNSA. V lost 1 base to trimming and J lost 1 base, with 8 bases between them. The sequence was collected from a woman aged 55-70 years in good health and CMV-seropositive. V and J are TRBV7-2 and TRBJ2-4; D perhaps matches TRBD1 (6 bases). The sequenced sample was PBMCs. CDR3 amino acids: CASSLGGQAKNIQYF. The CDR3 nucleotides read TGTGCCAGCAGCTTAGGGGGGCAGGCCAAAAACATTCAGTACTTC.